These 15 T cell receptor beta chains were sequenced from one sample in a study of blood T cells in healthy people across ages. Together with a sample-barcoded 5' primer, a J-beta primer mix was included in a second PCR lasting about 6 to 11 cycles. TCRdb analysed the 5' RACE reads with MiXCR anew, one entry per CDR3 protein. The sample includes 720,000 or so distinct CDR3 sequences, roughly 41% of them seen just once. Sequencing was performed on blood. The receptors originated from a man at least 80 years old in good health.

This clonotype has a handful of counts. The CDR3 DNA follows: TGTGCCAGCAGTGTCGTAGGGCGAGGTGGGACCCAGTACTTC. It encodes CASSVVGRGGTQYF. The chain employs TRBV2 and TRBJ2-5; D gene ambiguous. CDR3 length: 14 amino acids. From germline, CDR1 is SNHLY and CDR2 FYNNEI. The V end was cut by 4 bases, the J end by 7 bases, with 16 bases between.

The chain uses TRBV12-3 or TRBV12-4 and TRBJ2-6; D uncertain. The CDR3 is 18 residues long. V was cut by 2 bases and J by 0 bases, with 14 bases left in between. CDR3 nucleotide sequence: TGTGCCAGCAGTTTAAGACCCAGCTCGATCTCTGGGGCCAACGTCCTGACTTTC. The encoded protein is CASSLRPSSISGANVLTF.

As regards this clonotype: At one boundary the junction diverges from the germline segment, which might be a read error. This chain uses TRBV6-6 with TRBJ1-5; 8 bases fit TRBD1. This CDR3 spans 15 amino acids. From germline, CDR1 is MNHNY and CDR2 SVGAGI (reference sequence). In DNA form, the CDR3 reads TGTGCCAGCAGTTACTCACAGGGGGGCAAGCAGCCCCAGCATTTT. This codes for CASSYSQGGKQPQHF.

As regards this clonotype: A clone one base away is much larger, so this may be a read error. CDR3: CSATVGLGLNEQYF. CDR3 in DNA: TGCAGTGCTACCGTAGGGCTGGGACTCAACGAGCAGTACTTC. This rearrangement joins TRBV20-1 to TRBJ2-7; TRBD2 might be the D (6 bases). Trimming cost V 4 bases and J 5 bases, with 18 bases left between them. There are 14 residues in the CDR3. Germline V gene lookup returns CDR1 DFQATT and CDR2 SNEGSKA (reference sequence).

This rearrangement joins TRBV25-1 to TRBJ2-2; tentatively, D is TRBD1 or TRBD2 (5 bases each). The germline gives CDR1 MGHDK, CDR2 SYGVNS. V was shortened by 8 bases and J by 6 bases, with 16 bases between the two germline ends. The CDR3 loop spans 14 amino acids. As DNA, the CDR3 is TGTGCCAGCTCCGGGACGGGGATACCCGGGGAGCTGTTTTTT. Amino acid sequence: CASSGTGIPGELFF. The full variable domain, in which reference TRBV25-1 and TRBJ2-2 provide the parts outside the CDR3, is EADIYQTPRYLVIGTGKKITLECSQTMGHDKMYWYQQDPGMELHLIHYSYGVNSTEKGDLSSESTVSRIRTEHFPLTLESARPSHTSQYLCASSGTGIPGELFFGEGSRLTVL.

In the case of this clonotype: With a much larger clone just one base away, this may be a read error. The chain's CDR3 is CASSPGGAAYF. The CDR3, as DNA: TGTGCCAGCAGCCCAGGAGGCGCGGCGTACTTC. The chain uses TRBV7-9 and TRBJ2-7; TRBD2 might be the D (5 bases). This CDR3 spans 11 amino acids. Germline CDR1 and CDR2: SEHNR and FQNEAQ (reference sequence). V was shortened by 5 bases and J by 12 bases, with 14 bases between the two germline ends. The whole variable domain, filled in from reference TRBV7-9 and TRBJ2-7, reads DTGVSQNPRHKITKRGQNVTFRCDPISEHNRLYWYRQTLGQGPEFLTYFQNEAQLEKSRLLSDRFSAERPKGSFSTLEIQRTEQGDSAMYLCASSPGGAAYFGPGTRLTVT.

This clonotype has more than one count but fewer than ten. The chain links TRBV5-1 to TRBJ1-6; a possible D gene is TRBD1 (6 bases). Germline loops: CDR1 SGHRS, CDR2 YFSETQ. With 6 bases removed from V and 9 bases from J, the gap between germline ends came to 16 bases. The CDR3 sequence is 14 residues long. The CDR3: CASTLGGAASPLHF. The CDR3 bases are TGCGCCAGCACCCTCGGGGGGGCCGCTTCACCCCTCCACTTT.

This clonotype was found a few times. J is TRBJ2-7 and V is TRBV7-2; D not certain. With 4 bases removed from V and 2 bases from J, the gap between germline ends came to 12 bases. Germline CDR1 SGHTA, CDR2 FQGNSA. The CDR3 is made up of 14 amino acids. This CDR3 reads CASSSDPKTYEQYF. The CDR3 DNA reads TGTGCCAGCAGCTCGGACCCGAAAACCTACGAGCAGTACTTC.

The V gene is TRBV6-6, the J gene TRBJ2-3, with D unclear. Trimming pared 6 bases from V and 2 bases from J, leaving 12 bases between. CDR1 is MNHNY, CDR2 SVGAGI, per germline (reference sequence). This CDR3 has 14 amino acids. The chain's CDR3 is CASRRDVITDTQYF. In nucleotides, the CDR3 is TGTGCCAGCAGGAGAGACGTAATCACAGATACGCAGTATTTT.

The V gene is TRBV18, the J gene TRBJ2-5; the D gene is possibly TRBD2 (5 bases). The DNA end lines up better with TRBJ2-4; the J call may be wrong. CDR3 size: 15 residues. Germline V gene lookup returns CDR1 KGHSH and CDR2 LQKENI. The CDR3 DNA is TGTGCCAGCTCACCACCAAGCGGAGCCAAAAACATTCAGTACTTC. Translation: CASSPPSGAKNIQYF.

This sequence joins TRBV9 and TRBJ2-1; D is undetermined. The CDR3 is 12 residues long. The V and J ends lost 3 bases and 9 bases respectively, with 10 bases between them. Per the germline V gene, CDR1 is SGDLS and CDR2 is YYNGEE. CDR3 sequence: CASSGGMGEQFF. CDR3 DNA: TGTGCCAGCAGCGGAGGTATGGGTGAGCAGTTCTTC. The full variable domain, rest sourced from reference TRBV9 and TRBJ2-1, is DSGVTQTPKHLITATGQRVTLRCSPRSGDLSVYWYQQSLDQGLQFLIQYYNGEERAKGNILERFSAQQFPDLHSELNLSSLELGDSALYFCASSGGMGEQFFGPGTRLTVL.

This clonotype was counted only a few times. The chain links TRBV29-1 to TRBJ2-3; 10 bases fit TRBD2. After removal of 4 bases from V and 1 base from J, the junction contained 5 bases not matched to a gene. The CDR3 is made up of 15 amino acids. The germline V gene has CDR1 SQVTM and CDR2 ANQGSEA. Here the CDR3 reads CSVVLGTSGTDTQYF. The CDR3 region has the DNA TGCAGCGTTGTTCTCGGGACTAGCGGCACAGATACGCAGTATTTT.

The table lists this clonotype with a few counts. This chain links TRBV28 with TRBJ2-1, with 8 bases matching TRBD2. The germline V gene encodes CDR1 MDHEN and CDR2 SYDVKM. The V gene end was trimmed by 6 bases and the J gene end by 4 bases; junction bases not matched to a gene: 5. The CDR3 spans 14 residues. The CDR3 DNA reads TGTGCCAGCAGGGAGCGGGAGACGTACAATGAGCAGTTCTTC. Residues: CASRERETYNEQFF.

The chain employs TRBV5-8 and TRBJ2-3, with D perhaps TRBD1 or TRBD2 (7 bases each). The germline V gene encodes CDR1 SGHTS and CDR2 YDEGEE. Deletions cut 2 bases from V and 0 bases from J, with 25 bases between. This CDR3 is built from 20 residues. CDR3 protein: CASSLQGFGGGHASTDTQYF. Here the CDR3 DNA reads TGTGCCAGCAGCTTACAGGGGTTTGGCGGGGGACATGCTAGCACAGATACGCAGTATTTT.

The chain has TRBV14 and TRBJ2-2; D call uncertain. The CDR3 extends over 17 amino acids. The V end lost 1 base, the J end lost 0 bases, and 12 bases lay between the germline ends. Germline-derived CDR1 and CDR2 are SGHDN and FVKESK. The CDR3, as DNA: TGTGCCAGCAGCCAAGGTCCAGGCCCGACGAACACCGGGGAGCTGTTTTTT. Its protein is CASSQGPGPTNTGELFF.